This T cell receptor beta chain was sequenced during a study of regulatory T cells in long-lasting Graves disease. Study context: Positive TSH receptor antibodies alongside over 5 years of antithyroid drugs were what marked Graves' disease as persistent.

Time point meaning: persistent/refractory GD, antithyroid drugs over 5 years with positive TRAb. RNA from PBMCs was the source of the TCR library. Regarding the study as a whole: Among the persistent patients, roughly 2,500 public clonotypes were shared, more than the approximately 970 shared among new patients.

The TCR beta library used iRepertoire HTBI primers with Arm-PCR amplification of CDR3. TCRdb called the multiplex PCR reads again in MiXCR, with one record for every CDR3 protein. This table has 400,000 to 600,000 distinct CDR3 sequences, 20% to 25% appearing once. V shed 3 bases and J shed 0 bases, with 17 bases lying between them. Per germline, CDR1 MDHEN and CDR2 SYDVKM. CDR3 size: 18 residues. At least ten counts were recorded for this clonotype. Its antigen is undetermined. The specimen was peripheral blood mononuclear cells (PBMCs), collected when the disease was refractory, from a patient treated with antithyroid drugs. The receptor was isolated from a female donor with Graves disease. The chain links TRBV28 to TRBJ2-2; D possibly corresponds to TRBD1 (6 bases). CDR3 sequence (DNA): TGTGCCAGCAGTTTCTCTTTTTTTGGGACAACGAACACCGGGGAGCTGTTTTTT. Its protein is CASSFSFFGTTNTGELFF.